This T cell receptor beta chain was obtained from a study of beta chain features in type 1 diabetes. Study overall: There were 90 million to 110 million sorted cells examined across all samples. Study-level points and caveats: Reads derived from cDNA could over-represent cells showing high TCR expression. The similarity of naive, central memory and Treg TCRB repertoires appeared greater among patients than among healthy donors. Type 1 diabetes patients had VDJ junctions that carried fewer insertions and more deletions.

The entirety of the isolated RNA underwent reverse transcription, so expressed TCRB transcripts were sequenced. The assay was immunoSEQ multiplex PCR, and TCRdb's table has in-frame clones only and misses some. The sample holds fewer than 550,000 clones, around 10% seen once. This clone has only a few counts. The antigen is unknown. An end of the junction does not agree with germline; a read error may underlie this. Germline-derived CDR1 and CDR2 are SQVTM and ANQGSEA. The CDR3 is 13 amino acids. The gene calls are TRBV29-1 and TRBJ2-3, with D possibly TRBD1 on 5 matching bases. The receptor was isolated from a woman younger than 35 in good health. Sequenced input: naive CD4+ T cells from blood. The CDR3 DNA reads TGCAGCGTTGGGGGCAGAGCCACAAATACGCAGTATTTT. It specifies CSVGGRATNTQYF.